This is a list of T cell receptor beta chains from one sample in a study of blood T cell repertoires in COVID-19. Data came from immunoSEQ multiplex PCR; TCRdb stores just in-frame clones and leaves some out. The sample has about 13,000 clones, roughly 91% seen once. The sample comprised peripheral blood. All receptors come from a human donor in a cohort sampled during active COVID-19. CDR3s include the opening cysteine and the closing phenylalanine or tryptophan. D genes are given only for firm matches. Size tells how often a clone was seen (once, few, many) or the class of an expanded clone, and some rows leave it out.

cdr3_nt cdr3_aa v_call clone_size d_call j_call
TGTGCCACCAGTGGGCTAGCCTACAATGAGCAGTTCTTC CATSGLAYNEQFF TRBV24-1 - - TRBJ2-1
TGTGCCAGCAGCAACCCAGATGGGGCGGCTGGATACGAGCAGTACTTC CASSNPDGAAGYEQYF TRBV11-2 - - TRBJ2-7
TGTGCCAGCAGCTCAGCCGGGACATCAGGCTACACCTTC CASSSAGTSGYTF TRBV7-9 - - TRBJ1-2
TGCGCCAGCCAGCAGGATAGCGGGGAGCTGTTTTTT CASQQDSGELFF TRBV10-2 few - TRBJ2-2
TGTGCCAGCAGTTTTTGGGCTAGCGCAAACACCGGGGAGCTGTTTTTT CASSFWASANTGELFF TRBV27 - - TRBJ2-2
TGTGCCAGCAGCTTAGCACTAGCATCTGGGGAGCTGTTTTTT CASSLALASGELFF TRBV7-2 - - TRBJ2-2
TGTGCCAGAGGACTAGCGGGGGGCACAGATACGCAGTATTTT CARGLAGGTDTQYF TRBV2 - TRBD2 TRBJ2-3
TGTGCCAGCATCCCAGCCGGGACAACTAGCACAGATACGCAGTATTTT CASIPAGTTSTDTQYF TRBV28 - - TRBJ2-3
TGTGCCAGCAGCCAAGCTGCAGGGAACACTGAAGCTTTCTTT CASSQAAGNTEAFF TRBV3-1/TRBV3-2 - - TRBJ1-1
TGTGCCAGCGGCCGCGGCGAGACCCAGTACTTC CASGRGETQYF TRBV5-4 - - TRBJ2-5
TGTGCCAGCACAACCAGGTCGAATTCCTACGAGCAGTACTTC CASTTRSNSYEQYF TRBV7-8 - - TRBJ2-7
TGTGCCAGCAGCCCAAGTGGGAGTAGCGGGGGGCCAGATACGCAGTATTTT CASSPSGSSGGPDTQYF TRBV7-9 - TRBD2 TRBJ2-3
TGTGCCAGCAGTGAATATCTGGGGACAGGGGATGAAAAACTGTTTTTT CASSEYLGTGDEKLFF TRBV2 - TRBD1 TRBJ1-4
TGTGCCAGCAGTTTGTCATACAATGAGCAGTTCTTC CASSLSYNEQFF TRBV28 - - TRBJ2-1
TGTGCCAGCAGTACCGACAGGGTGAACACCGGGGAGCTGTTTTTT CASSTDRVNTGELFF TRBV6-5 once TRBD1 TRBJ2-2
TGTGCCAGCAGTCCACAGGAAGCCCAGCAGTTCTTC CASSPQEAQQFF TRBV12-3/TRBV12-4 - - TRBJ2-1
TGTGCCAGCAGCTTTGACAGTTATAATTCACCCCTCCACTTT CASSFDSYNSPLHF TRBV7-9 - - TRBJ1-6
TGTGCCAGCAGTGGTAATGGACTAGTAGGAGAGACCCAGTACTTC CASSGNGLVGETQYF TRBV2 - TRBD2 TRBJ2-5
TGTGCCAGCAGCCAAAAGGGGGCTAATGAAAAACTGTTTTTT CASSQKGANEKLFF TRBV6-5 - - TRBJ1-4
TGTGCCAGTAGTATTCAGGACAGGGCAGAGACCCAGTACTTC CASSIQDRAETQYF TRBV19 - TRBD1 TRBJ2-5
TGTGCCACCAGTGATGCAGGGAAAAAGAGCAATCAGCCCCAGCATTTT CATSDAGKKSNQPQHF TRBV24-1 - - TRBJ1-5
TGTGCCAGCAGCGTTGCGGGGGGGAAAAATGAGCAGTTCTTC CASSVAGGKNEQFF TRBV9 - TRBD2 TRBJ2-1
TGTGCCACCAGGGGGGGAGTTGACTATGGCTACACCTTC CATRGGVDYGYTF TRBV27 few TRBD1 TRBJ1-2
TGTGCCAGCATCCTCAGCCTCGGGAACACTGAAACTTTCTTT CASILSLGNTETFF TRBV28 - - TRBJ1-1
TGTGCCAGCAGCTTGGTCATTTCCACAGATACGCAGTATTTT CASSLVISTDTQYF TRBV5-6 - - TRBJ2-3
TGTGCCAGCAGTTCCCTGGGGGCGTTCGTCCACACTGAAGCTTTCTTT CASSSLGAFVHTEAFF TRBV28 - - TRBJ1-1